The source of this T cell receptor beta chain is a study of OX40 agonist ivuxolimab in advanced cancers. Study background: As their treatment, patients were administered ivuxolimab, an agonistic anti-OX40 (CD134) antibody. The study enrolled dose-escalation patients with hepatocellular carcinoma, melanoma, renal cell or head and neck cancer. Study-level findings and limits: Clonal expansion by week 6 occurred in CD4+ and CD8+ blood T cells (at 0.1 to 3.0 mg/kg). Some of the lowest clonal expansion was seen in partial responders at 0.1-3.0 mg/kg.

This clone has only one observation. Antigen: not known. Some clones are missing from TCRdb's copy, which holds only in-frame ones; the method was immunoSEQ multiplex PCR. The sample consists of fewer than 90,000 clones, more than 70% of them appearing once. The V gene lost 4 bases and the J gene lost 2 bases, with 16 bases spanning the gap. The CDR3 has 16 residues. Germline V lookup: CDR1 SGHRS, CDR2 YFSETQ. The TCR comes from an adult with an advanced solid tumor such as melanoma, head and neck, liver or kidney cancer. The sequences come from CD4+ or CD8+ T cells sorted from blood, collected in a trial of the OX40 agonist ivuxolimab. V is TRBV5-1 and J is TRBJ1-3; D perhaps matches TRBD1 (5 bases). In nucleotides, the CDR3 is TGCGCCAGCAGCCGGGACGTGCGGGGAGCTGGAAACACCATATATTTT. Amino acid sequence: CASSRDVRGAGNTIYF.